This T cell receptor beta chain was sequenced for a study of technical replicates of blood from a few donors. The CDR3 is 13 amino acids. CDR1 and CDR2 (germline): SQVTM, ANQGSEA. V was trimmed by 3 bases and J by 4 bases, leaving 10 bases between them. Assay: immunoSEQ multiplex PCR; the TCRdb copy retains only in-frame clones and omits some. The table includes around 100,000 clones, over 90% detected once. The chain links TRBV29-1 to TRBJ2-4; no clear D gene. This clonotype was sampled from a human donor in good health. Sequencing used T cells isolated from PBMCs. The CDR3 nucleotides read TGCAGCGTTGACCGGAGTCGGAAAAACATTCAGTACTTC. Residues: CSVDRSRKNIQYF.